What follows describes a single T cell receptor (beta chain). This entry belongs to a study of blood T cell repertoires in COVID-19. As for the study in general: Acute-phase and convalescent COVID-19 samples originated in the United States, Italy and Spain. The cDNA or gDNA used as material had been derived from T cells, B-cell-depleted T cells, or PBMCs.

Original handling: Amplifying reference gene primers gave estimates of nucleated cell counts. Sequenced by immunoSEQ multiplex PCR; TCRdb stores in-frame clones only, minus some. D and trimming come from the DNA, and the V and J calls and clone size come from that table. The sample includes some 700,000 clones, approximately 90% of them seen just once. Sequencing was performed on peripheral blood. The receptor was derived from a woman in her late teens or twenties with acute or convalescent COVID-19.

The CDR3 bases are TGTGCCAGCAGCTTGGTACTAGCGGGGGGGCGATACGAGCAGTACTTC. Protein sequence: CASSLVLAGGRYEQYF. The genes are TRBV5-4 and TRBJ2-7; TRBD2 matches at 13 bases. Germline V gene sequence: CDR1 SGHNT, CDR2 YYREEE (reference sequence). The CDR3 loop spans 16 amino acids. V gave up 0 bases and J gave up 4 bases; unmatched junction bases: 4.